Reported below is one TCR beta chain. No cognate antigen has been identified for it. Base qualities are missing; no much larger clone stands one base away. The entry originates in a study of a mutant IDH1 vaccine in newly diagnosed glioma (dated by TCRdb to the early 2020s). In terms of the full investigation: Patients received eight vaccinations in weeks 1, 3, 5, 7, 11, 15, 19 and 23, corresponding to visits V03 through V10. Vaccination began 4-6 weeks after radiotherapy alone, or alongside temozolomide cycles in the chemotherapy-containing groups. Of the 25 to 40 patients who were treated, about 62% were male and around 38% were female, and the mean age was around 40 years. Before enrollment, most patients had been given radiochemotherapy with temozolomide as standard therapy, while the rest had received either radiotherapy alone or temozolomide alone. Peripheral blood samples were drawn at six visits, namely V03 (baseline), V05, V07, V10, V12 and V13. Longitudinal TCRB deep sequencing was done for roughly 23 treated patients, wherever samples were available for exploratory analyses.

Trimming removed 4 bases from V and 6 bases from J, leaving 4 bases between the germline ends. The CDR3 runs 12 residues from the cysteine to the phenylalanine. Only the CDR3 region is kept as DNA, spanning 36 bases read in frame from base 1. CDR1 LGHNA and CDR2 YNFKEQ are derived from the germline V gene. Broader findings and caveats from the paper: No apparent relationship was observed between pseudoprogression and alterations in the top peripheral T cell clonotypes detected by TCRB sequencing. Immune responses induced by the vaccine were seen in over 80% of patients across multiple MHC alleles. Availability determined which PBMC samples were chosen for TCRB deep sequencing. According to the authors, sample limitations meant that analyses of patient blood samples could not be reproduced.

The library was obtained by the immunoSEQ multiplex PCR assay. Rearranged TCR beta chain sequences were amplified with the hsTCRB Kit following the manufacturer's protocol. TCRB libraries were sequenced on an Illumina MiSeq. From the authors' description of their analysis: The kit vendor's proprietary platform handled demultiplexing, trimming and gene mapping. Held by TCRdb, this immuneACCESS table contains in-frame sequences only and omits some clones. Under half of the omission traces to an unresolved V gene where checked; the cause of the rest is unknown. The V and J calls and the clone size are those of that table, but D and trimming were determined from the DNA. In this sample the table shows some 130,000 clones, around 80% of which occur a single time. The ten largest clones represent around 5.5% of the sample. The time point label of this sample denotes: week 11, during vaccination. Each vaccine dose, consisting of 300 ug of a 20-mer mutant IDH1 peptide in Montanide, was administered subcutaneously with topical imiquimod. All donors had newly diagnosed IDH1-mutant astrocytomas of WHO grade 3 or 4 that showed loss of nuclear ATRX. The samples were drawn from NOA16, a multicentre, single-arm, open-label phase I trial in Germany that tested a mutant IDH1 peptide vaccine in humans for the first time. Genomic DNA for TCRB sequencing was extracted from EDTA blood using the DNeasy Blood and Tissue Kit.

The receptor was derived from a man aged 40-50 years with glioma. The chain is assembled from TRBV4-2 and TRBJ1-6, with the D gene too uncertain to name. This specimen was PBMCs, taken from a glioma patient whose treatment included an IDH1 peptide vaccine. The CDR3 corresponds to CASSLPNSPLHF. The DNA is as follows: TGTGCCAGCAGCCTGCCTAATTCACCCCTCCACTTT.